This entry concerns a single T cell receptor (beta chain). What it recognizes is unknown. Other DNA variants within this sample encode the same CDR3. Germline V gene sequence: CDR1 SGHTA, CDR2 FQGTGA. The V end was cut by 5 bases, the J end by 2 bases, with 9 bases between. This CDR3 spans 13 amino acids. This specimen belongs to a study of T cell responses to AZD1222 COVID-19 vaccine. Whole-study results and caveats: Spike as a whole was targeted by vaccine-associated CD4 TCRs, dominant at 160-218 and 743-854. No repertoire was sampled before or during the peak T cell response, only after it. Clonal diversity was possibly underestimated, and white British individuals and females predominated among donors. Baseline seropositives among AZD1222 recipients totaled only five or six.

Clones were read by immunoSEQ multiplex PCR, and TCRdb kept only the in-frame ones, dropping some. The top ten clones hold 4.4% of a sample with about 160,000 clones, around 90% of them seen once. The input for sequencing was peripheral blood, taken on day 0 of MenACWY control vaccination. The chain combines TRBV7-3 with TRBJ1-1; D not certain. The TCR comes from an adult in good health. CDR3 sequence: CASSRGRNTEAFF. CDR3 in DNA: TGTGCCAGCAGCCGAGGACGCAACACTGAAGCTTTCTTT.